A selection of T cell receptor beta chains follows, all from one sample in a study of cytomegalovirus exposure and HLA in healthy donors. The table came from immunoSEQ multiplex PCR; TCRdb's copy has only in-frame clones and leaves some out. Counted here are fewer than 65,000 clones, 70% to 85% occurring once; the ten biggest clones make up approximately 3.3%. Input material: PBMCs. These receptors were taken from a woman aged 40 to 55 in good health and CMV-seropositive. Both conserved end residues are part of each CDR3. Each record gives: V gene, clone size, D gene, J gene, CDR3 DNA, CDR3 protein. A D gene is named only where the DNA matches it firmly. Size tells how often a clone was seen (once, few, many) or the class of an expanded clone, and some rows leave it out.

TRBV6-5,.,.,TRBJ2-1,TGTGCCAGCAGGACCTCTCCAGGGAAGGGGGAGCAGTTCTTC,CASRTSPGKGEQFF
TRBV2,few,.,TRBJ1-5,TGTGCCAGCAGTGGGCAGTTGGGCAATCAGCCCCAGCATTTT,CASSGQLGNQPQHF
TRBV6-5,.,.,TRBJ1-5,TGTGCCAGCAGTTCACTCAGGGGATGGCAGCCCCAGCATTTT,CASSSLRGWQPQHF
TRBV6-4,.,TRBD2,TRBJ2-5,TGTGCCAGCAGTGCCCTAGCGGGGAACCAAGAGACCCAGTACTTC,CASSALAGNQETQYF
TRBV4-3,once,.,TRBJ2-7,TGCGCCAGCAGCCCCGACCGATCGGGGACCTACGAGCAGTACTTC,CASSPDRSGTYEQYF
TRBV7-3,.,.,TRBJ1-2,TGTGCCAGCAGCTTAAAGGGACTGTTCTCTTTCGACTATGGCTACACCTTC,CASSLKGLFSFDYGYTF
TRBV18,.,.,TRBJ1-2,TGTGCCAGCTCACCACGTACGATACAGGGTCCCGGCTACACCTTC,CASSPRTIQGPGYTF
TRBV5-1,.,TRBD1,TRBJ2-7,TGCGCCAGCAGCTTGGCATGGACAGGGGGCTACGAGCAGTACTTC,CASSLAWTGGYEQYF
TRBV7-8,.,TRBD2,TRBJ2-7,TGTGCCAGCAGCTTAGCCGGGGGGGCGGGGAGTCCCTACGAGCAGTACTTC,CASSLAGGAGSPYEQYF
TRBV4-1,few,TRBD2,TRBJ2-7,TGCGCCAGCAGCCAGGGACTAGCGGGGTCAACCTACGAGCAGTACTTC,CASSQGLAGSTYEQYF
TRBV19,.,.,TRBJ2-7,TGTGCCAGTAGTATAGTGGCCCAGTCCCACGAGCAGTACTTC,CASSIVAQSHEQYF
TRBV5-6,.,.,TRBJ2-7,TGTGCCAGCAGCTTGATCGGGAATTCCTACGAGCAGTACTTC,CASSLIGNSYEQYF
TRBV6-6,.,TRBD1,TRBJ1-6,TGTGCCAGCAGTTACCCCACAGGGGGGAGCGGTTCACCCCTCCACTTT,CASSYPTGGSGSPLHF
TRBV29-1,.,TRBD2,TRBJ2-1,TGCAGCGTTGATGACGGGGGGGCCTTTCTTGAGCAGTTCTTC,CSVDDGGAFLEQFF
TRBV2,.,TRBD1,TRBJ2-5,TGTGCCAGCAGCTTTGACAGGGGTGGAGAGACCCAGTACTTC,CASSFDRGGETQYF
TRBV27,.,.,TRBJ2-7,TGTGCCAGCAGTTGGGGGGGGGCTCGGCACTACGAGCAGTACTTC,CASSWGGARHYEQYF
TRBV14,few,.,TRBJ1-5,TGTGCCAGCAGCCAAGCGGGGTTGTCTCAGCCCCAGCATTTT,CASSQAGLSQPQHF
TRBV5-5,.,TRBD1,TRBJ2-1,TGTGCCAGCAGCTTGCCGTACAGGGGTGGGACGTTGTTCTTC,CASSLPYRGGTLFF
TRBV27,.,.,TRBJ2-2,TGTGCCAGCAGTCCCGGAGCGGGGGAGCTGTTTTTT,CASSPGAGELFF
TRBV6-1,.,.,TRBJ1-4,TGTGCCAGCAGTGTAGGGACAACTGTTAATGAAAAACTGTTTTTT,CASSVGTTVNEKLFF
TRBV2,once,TRBD1,TRBJ1-4,TGTGCCAGCACTTTAGACAGGGTCCCTAATGAAAAACTGTTTTTT,CASTLDRVPNEKLFF
TRBV5-1,.,TRBD1,TRBJ1-5,TGCGCCAGCAGCTATTACCCGGGACAGGGGGCTAATCAGCCCCAGCATTTT,CASSYYPGQGANQPQHF
TRBV6-1,.,.,TRBJ2-1,TGTGCCAGCAGTGCAATGGGGCGGCGGAATGAGCAGTTCTTC,CASSAMGRRNEQFF
TRBV6-4,once,TRBD1,TRBJ2-3,TGTGCCAGCAGTGTTGAGGGGGCCCCAGATACGCAGTATTTT,CASSVEGAPDTQYF
TRBV27,few,.,TRBJ2-3,TGTGCCAGCAGCCGCCCTACAGGGTCTAGCACAGATACGCAGTATTTT,CASSRPTGSSTDTQYF
TRBV6-1,.,.,TRBJ1-2,TGTGCCACCCAGGAACGGTATGGCTACACCTTC,CATQERYGYTF
TRBV15,.,.,TRBJ2-1,TGTGCCACCAGCAGAGGTCAGGGTTCAGACAATGAGCAGTTCTTC,CATSRGQGSDNEQFF
TRBV4-3,.,.,TRBJ2-3,TGCGCCAGCAGCCAGACCAGGGTTACGGGTGATACGCAGTATTTT,CASSQTRVTGDTQYF
TRBV4-1,few,TRBD2,TRBJ2-7,TGCGCCAGCAGCCAAGGGCGGGGAGGGTCCTACGAGCAGTACTTC,CASSQGRGGSYEQYF
TRBV7-9,.,.,TRBJ1-4,TGTTCCAGCAGCGCCCGAACCGGGACACGCGAAAAACTGTTTTTT,CSSSARTGTREKLFF
TRBV19,.,.,TRBJ2-5,TGTGCCAGTAGTAGTGGGGGGCAAGAGACCCAGTACTTC,CASSSGGQETQYF
TRBV7-9,few,.,TRBJ2-2,TGTGCCGCCTTCGAGGTTATGAGGACCGGGGAGCTGTTTTTT,CAAFEVMRTGELFF
TRBV6-5,.,.,TRBJ1-1,TGTGCCAGCAGTTCGGTGATGAACACTGAAGCTTTCTTT,CASSSVMNTEAFF
TRBV6-6,.,TRBD1,TRBJ1-1,TGTGCCAGCACACCGGGACAGGGGGCTAGTCAGGCTTTCTTT,CASTPGQGASQAFF
TRBV11-2,.,TRBD1,TRBJ1-2,TGTGCCAGCAGCATCCCCGGCCCCGCAGGGGGCTCTGGCTACACCTTC,CASSIPGPAGGSGYTF
TRBV28,.,.,TRBJ1-2,TGTGCCAGCAGTGTGGCTGTGAATGGCTACACCTTC,CASSVAVNGYTF
TRBV10-3,.,.,TRBJ1-5,TGTGCCACCCGTGGGGGACATGGGGAGAATCAGCCCCAGCATTTT,CATRGGHGENQPQHF
TRBV9,.,TRBD2,TRBJ2-7,TGTGCCAGCAGCGTAGCCCCTGCTAGCGGGGGCTCTCCTATCGAGCAGTACTTC,CASSVAPASGGSPIEQYF
TRBV5-1,.,TRBD1,TRBJ1-6,TGCGCCAGCAGCGTAGGACAGGGAGATAATTCACCCCTCCACTTT,CASSVGQGDNSPLHF
TRBV18,.,TRBD2,TRBJ2-3,TGTGCCAGCTCACCACTGGAGCGGGGGAAAGATACGCAGTATTTT,CASSPLERGKDTQYF
TRBV11-2,.,.,TRBJ2-7,TGTGCCAGCAGCGCACCCCCTACCTGGGAGCAGTACTTC,CASSAPPTWEQYF